This T cell receptor beta chain was recorded in a study of blood T cell repertoires in COVID-19 (dated by TCRdb to about 2020). A note on the overall study: Samples covering the acute and convalescent phases of COVID-19 were provided by collaborators in the United States, Italy and Spain. The prospective study material was composed of cDNA or gDNA derived from T cells, B-cell-depleted T cells, or PBMCs. Subjects who had been exposed to COVID-19, were actively infected with it, or had recovered from it provided the deeply sampled blood TCRbeta repertoires that made up the dataset. The repertoires were released in a freely available public database meant as a resource for research on the immune response to SARS-CoV-2. Samples were obtained from the ongoing ImmuneRACE study (first 160 participants) and from 1,000 to 1,500 subjects provided by 6 global collaborators. Sample metadata almost always included a de-identified subject ID, COVID-19 status, age in years and sex. Where available, HLA class I and class II types were obtained from metadata supplied by the sample provider rather than from assay-based typing. What the authors observed across the whole study: The amount of clinical and demographic metadata varied by source and participant and was provided uncurated.

The CDR3 has 17 amino acids, counting the end cysteine and phenylalanine. Only the CDR3 DNA stays, 51 bases, in frame from base 1. CDR1 and CDR2 were assigned from the germline V gene as LGHNT and FRNRAP. V sheds 2 bases and J sheds 2 bases, leaving 18 bases between their ends. TCRbeta CDR3 regions were amplified from genomic DNA by means of the immunoSEQ Assay, a bias-controlled multiplex PCR. Per the source publication's procedure: The number of nucleated cells in each sample was estimated by amplification of reference gene primers within the assay. Sequence reads were collapsed and filtered to measure the absolute abundance of every unique TCRbeta CDR3 rearrangement. For each sample, productive Simpson clonality was calculated as the square root of Simpson's diversity index across productive rearrangements. Imported from immuneACCESS, the table was reduced by TCRdb to in-frame sequences with V and J called. These copies leave out some clones; in studies compared against another copy, an unresolved V gene accounts for under half, and the cause of the remainder is not known. V, J and clone size reflect that table, while D and trimming were determined from the DNA. The sample includes 18,000 or so clones, with 70% to 90% observed a single time. Jointly, the top ten make up around a tenth of the sample.

Concerning this clone itself: The clone's antigen remains unknown. Base quality data are lacking; no much larger clone is found one base away.

Each collaborating institution followed its own protocols to collect whole blood in K2EDTA tubes. Collaborator samples were shipped for TCRbeta analysis as frozen whole blood, isolated PBMCs, or DNA extracted from either sample type. The sequence came from a man aged 35-49 years with active COVID-19. The chain uses TRBV12-5 and TRBJ2-5; TRBD1 is a weak D gene call, 6 bases matching. The sample taken for sequencing was peripheral blood. The sequenced DNA: TGTGCTAGTGGTTTGTCCGACAGGAACCCCCTTCAAGAGACCCAGTACTTC. It specifies CASGLSDRNPLQETQYF.